The source of this T cell receptor (beta chain) is a study of spatial heterogeneity in lung cancer. Broader study findings: In tumors, expanded intratumoral alpha and beta TCR counts tracked mutation counts.

V gave up 4 bases and J gave up 4 bases; unmatched junction bases: 5. The germline V gene has CDR1 ENHRY and CDR2 SYGVKD. CDR3 length: 16 amino acids. The time point: sample taken at primary tumor resection. MiXCR was run by TCRdb on the 5' RACE reads, yielding one entry per CDR3 protein. The table shows about 3,600 distinct CDR3 sequences, with 9.4% occurring only once. This clonotype is medium-sized in the sample. Its target is not known. Sequencing used lung tumor tissue, obtained at surgery. The V and J genes are TRBV10-3 and TRBJ2-5, with 14 bases identical to TRBD2. The sequence came from a male donor with early-stage non-small cell lung cancer. CDR3 nucleotide sequence: TGTGCCATCAGTGGTGGGACTAGCGGGAGCGGAGAGACCCAGTACTTC. Its translation: CAISGGTSGSGETQYF.